These 10 T cell receptor beta chains came from one sample sequenced in a study of CD8 T cells in Susac syndrome (dated by TCRdb to between 2017 and 2020). The method behind the library was the immunoSEQ multiplex PCR assay. RNA was extracted using the RNeasy kit, and roughly 0.5 to 1 ug of the RNA was reverse transcribed with random hexamers. TCRdb took the public reads, trimmed them with fastp at Q25, ran MiXCR for clone calling and kept in-frame beta chains. Duplicate CDR3 protein sequences are folded into a single record with the most common DNA and genes. This sample holds about 160,000 distinct CDR3 sequences; under 95% were observed only once. The ten largest clones represent around 0.087% of the sample. Sequencing input: CD4+ T cells from PBMCs. Source of these receptors: a human donor in good health.

The chain joins TRBV20-1 to TRBJ2-2; D may be TRBD2 (5 bases). CDR3 size: 15 residues. The V end lost 0 bases, the J end lost 4 bases, and 12 bases lay between the germline ends. Per germline, CDR1 DFQATT and CDR2 SNEGSKA (reference sequence). The DNA of the CDR3 is TGCAGTGCTAGAGATGAGGGAACTGGCACCGGGGAGCTGTTTTTT. Encoded protein: CSARDEGTGTGELFF.

J is TRBJ2-7 and V is TRBV6-2 or TRBV6-3; 7 bases fit TRBD2. Germline trimming cut 4 bases from V and 5 bases from J; bases unmatched to any gene: 11. Germline lookup yields CDR1 MNHEY and CDR2 SVGEGT. The CDR3 length is 15 residues. The DNA for the CDR3 is TGTGCCAGCAGTTCCTCTAGGACTAGAGCGCACGAGCAGTACTTC. The encoded protein is CASSSSRTRAHEQYF.

The chain carries TRBV7-2 and TRBJ2-5; TRBD2 matches at 8 bases. From germline, CDR1 is SGHTA and CDR2 FQGNSA. The CDR3 sequence is 14 residues long. After removal of 3 bases from V and 7 bases from J, the junction contained 7 bases not matched to a gene. The CDR3 coding sequence is TGTGCCAGCAGCTTTAACGGGGGGGCCGGGACCCAGTACTTC. This gives the protein CASSFNGGAGTQYF.

The rearrangement joins TRBV20-1 to TRBJ2-3, with TRBD2 matching over 8 bases. Germline CDR1 is DFQATT and CDR2 is SNEGSKA (reference sequence). The CDR3 consists of 14 residues. V gave up 3 bases and J gave up 6 bases; unmatched junction bases: 8. The DNA for the CDR3 is TGCAGTGCTAGGTCGCTAGCGGGCTTGGATACGCAGTATTTT. Its translation: CSARSLAGLDTQYF.

This clonotype has only one observation. The chain joins TRBV7-2 to TRBJ2-3; D unresolved. Trimming stripped 4 bases from V and 6 bases from J, with 8 bases between. There are 12 residues in the CDR3. Germline assignment: CDR1 SGHTA and CDR2 FQGNSA. CDR3 sequence reads: CASSYYEDTQYF. DNA of the CDR3: TGTGCCAGCAGCTACTACGAGGATACGCAGTATTTT.

V and J are TRBV7-8 and TRBJ2-1; unclear D gene. Germline V gene sequence: CDR1 SGHVS, CDR2 FQNEAQ. V lost 1 base and J 10 bases, leaving 8 bases between the germline ends. The CDR3 runs to 12 residues. The CDR3 bases are TGTGCCAGCAGCTTAGGGATACAGGAGCAGTTCTTC. Protein: CASSLGIQEQFF.

The chain has TRBV6-2 or TRBV6-3 and TRBJ2-5; D unresolved. Germline CDR1 and CDR2: MNHEY and SVGEGT. Trimming took 2 bases from V and 8 from J, leaving 15 bases between them. CDR3 length: 14 residues. The CDR3 region has the DNA TGTGCCAGCAGTTACCCGGACCCCCACAGAACCCAGTACTTC. Its translation is CASSYPDPHRTQYF.

The rearrangement joins TRBV6-1 to TRBJ1-5; 7 positions match TRBD1. V was pared by 7 bases and J by 0 bases, with 6 bases of the junction left unmatched. Germline values: CDR1 MNHNS, CDR2 SASEGT. This CDR3 comprises 15 residues. DNA of the CDR3: TGTGCCAGCACCGGACAGGCCTATAGCAATCAGCCCCAGCATTTT. Translated: CASTGQAYSNQPQHF.

The V and J genes are TRBV28 and TRBJ1-4; D might be TRBD1 (5 bases). The CDR3 spans 13 residues. Germline CDR1 reads MDHEN; CDR2 reads SYDVKM. Trimming left V 6 bases short and J 7 bases short, with 12 bases between. CDR3 in amino acids: CASRETGAEKLFF. The CDR3 bases are TGTGCCAGCAGGGAAACCGGGGCTGAAAAACTGTTTTTT.

This rearrangement joins TRBV24-1 to TRBJ2-3; tentatively, D is TRBD2 (6 bases). The CDR3 is 16 amino acids. The germline V and J ends were trimmed by 3 bases and 1 base, with 13 bases remaining between them. Germline CDR1 is KGHDR and CDR2 is SFDVKD. CDR3 coding DNA: TGTGCCACCAGTGATAAGATGACGGGAGGCACAGATACGCAGTATTTT. This sequence encodes CATSDKMTGGTDTQYF.